This entry features one T cell receptor beta chain sequence. The sort gate was single viable CD3+CD4+CD8-CD45RO+ cells for memory CD4+ T cells. The V end lost 7 bases, the J end lost 3 bases, and 12 bases lay between the germline ends. The CDR3 covers 13 residues. Per germline, CDR1 MGHRA and CDR2 YSYEKL. This record comes from a study of memory CD4+ T cells and cytomegalovirus serostatus. The method was immunoSEQ multiplex PCR; TCRdb's version includes in-frame clones alone and lacks a portion of them. Of under 100,000 clones in the sample, 80% were seen once. This sequence joins TRBV4-1 and TRBJ1-2, with D tentatively TRBD1 (5 bases). The source material was memory CD4+ T cells from blood. The receptor was derived from an adult in good health and CMV-seronegative. The CDR3 nucleotides are TGCGCCAGCAACCGGGACGGGGACTATGGCTACACCTTC. This encodes CASNRDGDYGYTF.